Shown below are 26 T cell receptor beta chains from a single sample sequenced in a study of siplizumab effects on memory and regulatory T cells. Sequencing was performed with immunoSEQ multiplex PCR; in TCRdb, only in-frame clones are kept and a portion is missing. The table records 100,000 or so clones, about 91% of them present only once. Material: Tregs sorted from blood. These TCRs come from a human donor in good health.

The chain recombines TRBV28 with TRBJ2-7; D gene ambiguous. From germline, CDR1 is MDHEN and CDR2 SYDVKM. V lost 3 bases and J 0 bases, leaving 9 bases between the germline ends. The CDR3 totals 14 residues. Here the CDR3 reads CASSLFGVSYEQYF. CDR3 in DNA: TGTGCCAGCAGTTTGTTTGGGGTCTCCTACGAGCAGTACTTC.

The chain links TRBV29-1 to TRBJ1-1, with a tentative D call TRBD1 (5 bases). The CDR3 sequence is 14 residues long. Trimming removed 3 bases at V and 6 bases at J, with 17 bases between. Germline V CDR1 and CDR2: SQVTM, ANQGSEA. CDR3 residues: CSVEIGVEGAEAFF. The CDR3 DNA reads as TGCAGCGTTGAGATAGGGGTGGAGGGCGCTGAAGCTTTCTTT.

The CDR3 bases are TGTGCCAGCAGCTTATCGTCCCTGTCGGTGGATGAGCAGTTCTTC. Translation: CASSLSSLSVDEQFF. The chain couples TRBV7-3 to TRBJ2-1; the D is unclear. This CDR3 comprises 15 residues. With 2 bases removed from V and 8 bases from J, the gap between germline ends came to 16 bases. The germline gives CDR1 SGHTA, CDR2 FQGTGA.

CDR3 protein: CASSRRLRMVEKLFF. The CDR3, as DNA: TGTGCCAGCAGCAGAAGGCTCAGGATGGTCGAAAAACTGTTTTTT. The J gene is TRBJ1-4, the V gene TRBV28, with D unresolved. The CDR3 spans 15 residues. The V end lost 6 bases, the J end lost 8 bases, and 19 bases lay between the germline ends. Germline CDR1 is MDHEN and CDR2 is SYDVKM.

The chain combines TRBV4-2 with TRBJ2-3; D not resolved. The CDR3 sequence is 14 residues long. Trimming pared 0 bases from V and 1 base from J, leaving 5 bases between. The V gene's germline CDR1 is LGHNA and CDR2 YNFKEQ. The DNA of the CDR3 is TGTGCCAGCAGCCAAGAGGCCCGCACAGATACGCAGTATTTT. Its translation is CASSQEARTDTQYF.

V and J are TRBV6-1 and TRBJ2-7, with 9 bases fitting TRBD1. V was clipped by 5 bases and J by 3 bases; unmatched bases: 8. This CDR3 spans 15 amino acids. Germline V gene sequence: CDR1 MNHNS, CDR2 SASEGT. CDR3 bases: TGTGCCAGCAGTCTGGGATTGACAGGGGGCTACGAGCAGTACTTC. It yields the protein CASSLGLTGGYEQYF.

This clone has a single count. The rearrangement links TRBV6-1 to TRBJ1-5, with TRBD1 as a possible D gene (5 bases). The CDR3 is 13 residues long. Germline V gene lookup returns CDR1 MNHNS and CDR2 SASEGT. V lost 6 bases, J lost 1 base, and 7 bases lay in between. CDR3 protein: CASSWDSNQPQHF. Here the CDR3 DNA reads TGTGCCAGCAGCTGGGACAGCAATCAGCCCCAGCATTTT.

This sequence joins TRBV7-2 and TRBJ1-3; 7 positions agree with TRBD1. V dropped 1 base and J dropped 0; count of bases not matched to a gene: 12. Germline V gene sequence: CDR1 SGHTA, CDR2 FQGNSA. The CDR3 is 19 amino acids. As DNA, the CDR3 is TGTGCCAGCAGCTTAGAGGGGCCGGGACAGCTGTACTCTGGAAACACCATATATTTT. It yields the protein CASSLEGPGQLYSGNTIYF. The full variable domain, its missing parts supplied by reference TRBV7-2 and TRBJ1-3, is GAGVSQSPSNKVTEKGKDVELRCDPISGHTALYWYRQSLGQGLEFLIYFQGNSAPDKSGLPSDRFSAERTGGSVSTLTIQRTQQEDSAVYLCASSLEGPGQLYSGNTIYFGEGSWLTVV.

In DNA, the CDR3 is TGCGCCAGCAGCTTGGGAGGGGGCTTCACTGAAGCTTTCTTT. Its protein product is CASSLGGGFTEAFF. The chain links TRBV5-1 to TRBJ1-1; TRBD1 aligns across 7 bases. This CDR3 is built from 14 residues. J gave up 4 bases and V 0 bases, and 3 bases lay outside the gene matches. Per the germline V gene, CDR1 is SGHRS and CDR2 is YFSETQ.

This sequence joins TRBV10-3 and TRBJ1-3; D uncertain. The germline V gene encodes CDR1 ENHRY and CDR2 SYGVKD. Between the trimmed V and J ends, which lost 7 bases and 4 bases, there was a span of 5 bases. The length of the CDR3 is 11 residues. CDR3 protein: CAIMMGNTIYF. CDR3 bases: TGTGCCATCATGATGGGAAACACCATATATTTT.

V usage is TRBV21-1 and J usage is TRBJ2-5; the D call of TRBD1 is as the table states it, not checked on the DNA. TRBV21-1 has pseudogene status. CDR3 length equals 14 residues. The CDR3 sequence: CAISRGSGRETQYF. The CDR3 DNA follows: TGTGCCATCAGTAGGGGGTCAGGTAGGGAGACCCAGTACTTC.

The chain recombines TRBV11-3 with TRBJ1-5, with D perhaps TRBD1 (5 bases). V lost 7 bases to trimming and J lost 3 bases, with 19 bases between them. This CDR3 region has 16 residues. Germline V gives CDR1 SGHNT, CDR2 YENEEA. The CDR3 spells CASTIPSGALNQPQHF. CDR3 in DNA: TGTGCCAGCACCATCCCGAGCGGGGCGCTCAATCAGCCCCAGCATTTT.

This clone has just one count. The V gene is TRBV5-4, the J gene TRBJ2-7; D not resolved. There are 14 residues in the CDR3. The V gene lost 1 base and the J gene lost 5 bases, with 13 bases spanning the gap. Germline CDR1 SGHNT, CDR2 YYREEE (reference sequence). This CDR3 reads CASSLPRSPHEQYF. Written as DNA, the CDR3 is TGTGCCAGCAGCTTGCCCCGATCCCCTCACGAGCAGTACTTC.

This clone was picked up one time. V gene TRBV25-1 combines with J gene TRBJ1-1, with a tentative D call TRBD1 (6 bases). This CDR3 has 14 residues. The germline V gene has CDR1 MGHDK and CDR2 SYGVNS. The germline V and J ends were trimmed by 1 base and 4 bases, with 10 bases remaining between them. The CDR3 spells CASSEFSGATEAFF. CDR3 DNA sequence: TGTGCCAGCAGTGAATTTTCAGGGGCCACTGAAGCTTTCTTT.

This sequence joins TRBV2 and TRBJ2-7; TRBD1 might be the D (5 bases). The CDR3 spans 14 residues. Trimming stripped 5 bases from V and 2 bases from J, with 13 bases between. The V gene's germline CDR1 is SNHLY and CDR2 FYNNEI. The CDR3 nucleotides read TGTGCCAGCAGTCCGACGGACACCACCTACGAGCAGTACTTC. Translating gives CASSPTDTTYEQYF.

This clone was seen only once. The chain links TRBV21-1 to TRBJ2-3. TRBV21-1 is a known pseudogene. There are 16 residues in the CDR3. The chain's CDR3 is CASSKEGASSTDTQYF. The DNA of the CDR3 is TGTGCCAGCAGCAAAGAAGGTGCCTCTAGCACAGATACGCAGTATTTT.

The chain uses TRBV19 and TRBJ2-3; TRBD2 aligns across 10 bases. The CDR3 is 15 amino acids. CDR1 and CDR2 (germline): LNHDA, SQIVND (reference sequence). V lost 10 bases, J lost 4 bases, and 11 bases stayed unmatched. The DNA for the CDR3 is TGTGCCACCCGACCGAGCGGGAGGGCCTCAGATACGCAGTATTTT. Its translation is CATRPSGRASDTQYF. The complete variable domain, with remaining parts taken from reference TRBV19 and TRBJ2-3, reads DGGITQSPKYLFRKEGQNVTLSCEQNLNHDAMYWYRQDPGQGLRLIYYSQIVNDFQKGDIAEGYSVSREKKESFPLTVTSAQKNPTAFYLCATRPSGRASDTQYFGPGTRLTVL.

There are a few counts of this clone. The genes are TRBV11-2 and TRBJ2-7, with 10 bases fitting TRBD1. The CDR3 is made up of 16 amino acids. Germline loops: CDR1 SGHAT, CDR2 FQNNGV. The V and J ends lost 1 base and 3 bases, in that order; junction bases with no gene match: 6. The CDR3 is CASSLGRDRGLYEQYF. The CDR3 DNA reads as TGTGCCAGCAGCTTAGGGCGGGACAGGGGACTCTACGAGCAGTACTTC.

This chain uses TRBV4-1 with TRBJ2-1; D is perhaps TRBD2 (6 bases). Trimming stripped 4 bases from V and 0 bases from J, with 16 bases between. The germline gives CDR1 MGHRA, CDR2 YSYEKL. CDR3 length: 17 amino acids. The chain's CDR3 is CASSRPRGLGSYNEQFF. The CDR3 DNA sequence: TGCGCCAGCAGCCGCCCGAGGGGACTGGGCTCCTACAATGAGCAGTTCTTC.

This clone has more than one count but fewer than ten. The chain combines TRBV5-1 with TRBJ1-1; a possible D gene is TRBD1 (5 bases). CDR1 and CDR2 from the germline V gene are SGHRS and YFSETQ. The CDR3 consists of 14 residues. The ends were cut back, 7 bases at V and 4 bases at J, with 17 bases in the middle. The chain's CDR3 is CASGLRGDGTEAFF. The CDR3 bases are TGCGCCAGCGGCCTTAGGGGCGATGGCACTGAAGCTTTCTTT.

The chain uses TRBV6-5 and TRBJ2-2; no clear D gene. The length of the CDR3 is 15 residues. Germline CDR1 and CDR2: MNHEY and SVGAGI. Trimming pared 5 bases from V and 7 bases from J, leaving 17 bases between. The CDR3 DNA follows: TGTGCCAGCAGTAAAGACCGAGATGTGTTCGGGGAGCTGTTTTTT. Its protein product is CASSKDRDVFGELFF.

In its sample, this clone was seen once. This chain uses TRBV10-1 with TRBJ2-1, with 10 positions matching TRBD2. The J segment lost 9 bases and the V segment lost 4 bases, leaving 9 bases of the junction unmatched. CDR3 length: 15 amino acids. In germline, CDR1 is WNHNN, CDR2 SYGVQD (reference sequence). The CDR3 sequence: CASSGASGSLSEQFF. DNA for the CDR3: TGCGCCAGCAGTGGGGCTAGCGGGAGTTTGAGTGAGCAGTTCTTC.

The chain employs TRBV2 and TRBJ2-5; 9 nucleotides align to TRBD1. The CDR3 totals 16 residues. Unmatched junction bases numbered 13, after V lost 6 bases and J lost 5 bases. CDR1 and CDR2 (germline): SNHLY, FYNNEI. CDR3 coding DNA: TGTGCCAGCAGGCCGGGACAGGGAAGAGGGGACGAGACCCAGTACTTC. Protein sequence: CASRPGQGRGDETQYF.

This rearrangement joins TRBV18 to TRBJ2-7; D remains unclear. Germline V lookup: CDR1 KGHSH, CDR2 LQKENI. The CDR3 length is 12 residues. Between the trimmed V and J ends, which lost 0 bases and 7 bases, there was a span of 7 bases. In DNA, the CDR3 is TGTGCCAGCTCACCACCTGGACCGGAGCAGTACTTC. Translating gives CASSPPGPEQYF. The full variable domain, in which reference TRBV18 and TRBJ2-7 provide the parts outside the CDR3, is NAGVMQNPRHLVRRRGQEARLRCSPMKGHSHVYWYRQLPEEGLKFMVYLQKENIIDESGMPKERFSAEFPKEGPSILRIQQVVRGDSAAYFCASSPPGPEQYFGPGTRLTVT.

The V and J genes are TRBV2 and TRBJ1-2; tentatively, D is TRBD1 (5 bases). Germline CDR1 SNHLY, CDR2 FYNNEI. This CDR3 spans 15 amino acids. The V gene lost 5 bases and the J gene lost 8 bases, with 21 bases spanning the gap. The chain's CDR3 is CASSPFTEQPGGYTF. DNA of the CDR3: TGTGCCAGCAGTCCCTTTACTGAACAGCCAGGGGGCTACACCTTC.

This chain uses TRBV2 with TRBJ2-1; D may be TRBD2 (6 bases). Germline CDR1 reads SNHLY; CDR2 reads FYNNEI. This CDR3 has 15 residues. V was trimmed by 4 bases and J by 0 bases, leaving 10 bases between them. CDR3 residues: CASSVDGSSYNEQFF. As DNA, the CDR3 is TGTGCCAGCAGTGTGGACGGGAGCTCCTACAATGAGCAGTTCTTC.